What follows are 7 T cell receptor beta chains derived from one specimen sequenced in a study of cytomegalovirus exposure and HLA in healthy donors. 13 Jbeta primers and 60 Vbeta primers were used for the PCR. The method was immunoSEQ multiplex PCR; TCRdb's version includes in-frame clones alone and lacks a portion of them. The data contain roughly 150,000 clones, around a tenth of them singletons. Sequenced input: PBMCs. All receptors derive from a man aged 45-65 years in good health and CMV-seronegative.

This clone was counted only a few times. V gene TRBV5-4 combines with J gene TRBJ2-4; TRBD1 matches at 9 bases. Trimming at V came to 4 bases and at J to 5 bases, leaving 10 bases not matched to a gene. This CDR3 comprises 16 residues. Germline V gene data show CDR1 as SGHNT and CDR2 as YYREEE (reference sequence). The CDR3 here is CASSPGGDRVQNIQYF. In nucleotides, the CDR3 is TGTGCCAGCAGCCCCGGAGGGGACAGGGTCCAAAACATTCAGTACTTC.

The rearrangement links TRBV7-9 to TRBJ2-5; D perhaps matches TRBD2 (6 bases). The germline V and J ends were trimmed by 4 bases and 1 base, with 10 bases remaining between them. The CDR3 is made up of 14 amino acids. The germline gives CDR1 SEHNR, CDR2 FQNEAQ (reference sequence). In DNA form, the CDR3 reads TGTGCCAGCAGCTCCTACGGGGGCCAAGAGACCCAGTACTTC. Its protein is CASSSYGGQETQYF.

V and J are TRBV7-2 and TRBJ2-7, with 11 bases lining up with TRBD1. In germline, CDR1 is SGHTA, CDR2 FQGNSA. This CDR3 is built from 16 residues. The junction had 11 bases not matched to a gene; V was cut back by 5 bases and J by 5 bases. The CDR3 protein is CASSPQVGTGGHEQYF. Written as DNA, the CDR3 is TGTGCCAGCAGCCCCCAAGTCGGGACAGGGGGACACGAGCAGTACTTC.

This clone was observed a handful of times. The chain employs TRBV6-5 and TRBJ1-1; tentative D call: TRBD1 (6 bases). This CDR3 spans 15 amino acids. Looked up from germline, CDR1 is MNHEY and CDR2 is SVGAGI. V was shortened by 6 bases and J by 3 bases, with 17 bases between the two germline ends. Written as DNA, the CDR3 is TGTGCCAGCAGGGAAACAGGGAGGGAGGACACTGAAGCTTTCTTT. It yields the protein CASRETGREDTEAFF.

This rearrangement joins TRBV7-3 to TRBJ2-7, with D possibly being TRBD2 (5 bases). This CDR3 is 14 amino acids long. Germline assignment: CDR1 SGHTA and CDR2 FQGTGA. V lost 5 bases, J lost 5 bases, and 16 bases lay in between. Written as DNA, the CDR3 is TGTGCCAGCAGCCCCACCCGAACTAGGGACGAGCAGTACTTC. Protein product: CASSPTRTRDEQYF.

This clone was observed a few times. The chain's CDR3 is CASSPTTGIYGYTF. The CDR3 DNA reads as TGTGCCAGCAGTCCAACGACAGGGATCTATGGCTACACCTTC. V gene TRBV6-5 combines with J gene TRBJ1-2; 7 nucleotides agree with TRBD1. V was pared by 5 bases and J by 4 bases, with 7 bases of the junction left unmatched. This CDR3 contains 14 residues. Germline CDR1 MNHEY, CDR2 SVGAGI.

This clone was detected a few times. The chain is built from TRBV10-1 and TRBJ2-3, with no clear D. The CDR3 runs 12 residues. Trimming pared 4 bases from V and 3 bases from J, leaving 5 bases between. Germline CDR1 reads WNHNN; CDR2 reads SYGVQD (reference sequence). The chain's CDR3 is CASSGATDTQYF. The CDR3 region has the DNA TGCGCCAGCAGTGGGGCGACAGATACGCAGTATTTT.